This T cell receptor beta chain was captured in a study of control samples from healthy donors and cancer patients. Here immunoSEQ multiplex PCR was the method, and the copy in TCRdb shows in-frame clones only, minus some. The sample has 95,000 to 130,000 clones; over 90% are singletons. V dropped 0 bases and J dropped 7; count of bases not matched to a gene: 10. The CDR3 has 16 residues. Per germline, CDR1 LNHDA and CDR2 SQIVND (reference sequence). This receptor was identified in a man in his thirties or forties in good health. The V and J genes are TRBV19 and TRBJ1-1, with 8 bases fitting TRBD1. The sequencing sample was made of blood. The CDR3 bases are TGTGCCAGTAGTATAGATCCAAGCAGGGGGCTGGGTGAAGCTTTCTTT. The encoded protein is CASSIDPSRGLGEAFF.